This TCR beta chain was recorded in a study of regulatory T cells in long-lasting Graves disease. The CDR3 spans 12 residues. CDR1 and CDR2 (germline): MDHEN, SYDVKM. Whole-study results and caveats: Persistent cases of Graves' showed reduced TCR diversity relative to newly diagnosed patients.

Comment on this clonotype: Its antigen is currently unknown. At one boundary the junction diverges from the germline segment, which might be a read error.

Time point noted: newly diagnosed GD, antithyroid drugs for less than 3 months. The TCR library used RNA extracted from PBMCs. From each patient, roughly 9 milliliters of peripheral blood was drawn and collected into an EDTA anticoagulant tube. Libraries of TCR beta came from iRepertoire HTBI primers plus Arm-PCR of CDR3 regions. One entry per CDR3 protein, called by TCRdb with MiXCR from the multiplex PCR reads. The sample has 350,000 to 450,000 distinct CDR3 sequences, 15% seen once; the top ten hold about 7.8%. The same sample was also studied in work on T cells in Graves' hyperthyroidism and ophthalmopathy. From that study: Progression to ophthalmopathy was predicted a median of approximately 6.4 months early.

The sample in question was peripheral blood mononuclear cells (PBMCs), obtained at new diagnosis, from a patient treated with antithyroid drugs. The source of this sequence is a woman in her 40s with Graves disease. The gene calls are TRBV28 and TRBJ2-7; 9 bases align to TRBD2. CDR3 sequence (DNA): TGTGCCAGCAGTTTATTTAGCGGGGGACCGGACTTC. Protein sequence: CASSLFSGGPDF.